The next 26 T cell receptor beta chains were all read from a single sample in a study of Ad26.COV2.S vaccination and SARS-CoV-2 variants. Some clones are missing from TCRdb's copy, which holds only in-frame ones; the method was immunoSEQ multiplex PCR. This table has about 350,000 clones, around 89% appearing once. Treatment indicated: roughly 19 received Ad26.COV2.S at low or high dose, single or two shots; 5 received placebo; per-sample allocation not given. Following the first vaccine or placebo injection, samples were taken on day 63. The sequences come from peripheral blood, collected in a trial of Ad26.COV2.S vaccine versus placebo. These receptors all come from a person aged 18 to 59 who received the Ad26.COV2.S COVID-19 vaccine or a placebo.

The V call is TRBV11-2, the J call TRBJ2-2, with D possibly TRBD1 on 5 matching bases. Trimming removed 0 bases at V and 7 bases at J, with 15 bases between. The CDR3 is 16 residues long. In germline, CDR1 is SGHAT, CDR2 FQNNGV. CDR3 amino acids: CASSLDVKGYGGELFF. CDR3 DNA sequence: TGTGCCAGCAGCTTAGATGTAAAGGGGTACGGCGGGGAGCTGTTTTTT. Variable domain in full (rest from reference TRBV11-2 and TRBJ2-2): EAGVAQSPRYKIIEKRQSVAFWCNPISGHATLYWYQQILGQGPKLLIQFQNNGVVDDSQLPKDRFSAERLKGVDSTLKIQPAKLEDSAVYLCASSLDVKGYGGELFFGEGSRLTVL.

V is TRBV28 and J is TRBJ2-1; the D is unclear. Germline V gives CDR1 MDHEN, CDR2 SYDVKM. V was trimmed by 2 bases and J by 5 bases, leaving 7 bases between them. This CDR3 spans 13 amino acids. The CDR3 DNA reads as TGTGCCAGCAGTTTAAGTAACCACAATGAGCAGTTCTTC. Translated: CASSLSNHNEQFF. Drawing the rest from reference TRBV28 and TRBJ2-1, the complete variable domain is DVKVTQSSRYLVKRTGEKVFLECVQDMDHENMFWYRQDPGLGLRLIYFSYDVKMKEKGDIPEGYSVSREKKERFSLILESASTNQTSMYLCASSLSNHNEQFFGPGTRLTVL.

V and J are TRBV6-1 and TRBJ2-1, with unresolved D. V was trimmed by 1 base and J by 6 bases, leaving 13 bases between them. From germline, CDR1 is MNHNS and CDR2 SASEGT. CDR3 size: 15 residues. This CDR3 is CASSEGATGSNEQFF. The CDR3 DNA reads as TGTGCCAGCAGTGAAGGTGCGACTGGCAGCAATGAGCAGTTCTTC.

The rearrangement links TRBV5-4 to TRBJ1-1; D remains unclear. This CDR3 is 13 amino acids long. Trimming took off 0 bases at V and 1 base at J, with 4 bases between the two ends. Germline assignment: CDR1 SGHNT and CDR2 YYREEE (reference sequence). This CDR3 reads CASSLDQNTEAFF. The CDR3 DNA is TGTGCCAGCAGCTTGGACCAGAACACTGAAGCTTTCTTT. The full variable domain, its missing parts supplied by reference TRBV5-4 and TRBJ1-1, is ETGVTQSPTHLIKTRGQQVTLRCSSQSGHNTVSWYQQALGQGPQFIFQYYREEENGRGNFPPRFSGLQFPNYSSELNVNALELDDSALYLCASSLDQNTEAFFGQGTRLTVV.

The genes are TRBV18 and TRBJ1-1; no reliable D call. The CDR3 has 14 amino acids. The V gene lost 1 base and the J gene lost 1 base, with 7 bases spanning the gap. Germline CDR1 is KGHSH and CDR2 is LQKENI. The CDR3 loop reads CASSPRRENTEAFF. The CDR3, as DNA: TGTGCCAGCTCACCACGAAGGGAGAACACTGAAGCTTTCTTT.

This clone occurred once. The chain couples TRBV4-3 to TRBJ2-7, with D possibly being TRBD1 (8 bases). Trimming removed 3 bases from V and 6 bases from J, with 18 bases in between. The germline V gene has CDR1 LGHNA and CDR2 YSLEER. The CDR3 runs to 15 residues. The CDR3 DNA is TGCGCCAGCAGCCAGGACCTAACAGGGGGGGGCGAGCAGTACTTC. This gives the protein CASSQDLTGGGEQYF.

V and J are TRBV3-1 (or the pseudogene TRBV3-2) and TRBJ2-1; TRBD1 matches at 12 bases. Germline lookup yields CDR1 LGHDT and CDR2 YNNKEL (reference sequence). Trimming cost V 2 bases and J 7 bases; bases outside gene matches: 3. The CDR3 has 15 amino acids. CDR3 residues: CASSQPGQGANEQFF. As DNA, the CDR3 is TGTGCCAGCAGCCAACCGGGACAGGGGGCTAATGAGCAGTTCTTC.

The rearrangement links TRBV7-9 to TRBJ2-7; D is uncertain. The CDR3 consists of 11 residues. Trimming took 10 bases from V and 3 from J, leaving 10 bases between them. In germline, CDR1 is SEHNR, CDR2 FQNEAQ (reference sequence). CDR3 nucleotide sequence: TGTGCCATTAAGGATAGCTACGAGCAGTACTTC. Translated, it gives CAIKDSYEQYF.

The chain carries TRBV6-6 and TRBJ2-1; D is possibly TRBD1 or TRBD2 (5 bases each). The V end was cut by 5 bases, the J end by 6 bases, with 14 bases between. The CDR3 is made up of 14 amino acids. Germline values: CDR1 MNHNY, CDR2 SVGAGI (reference sequence). CDR3 region: CASSHISGGNEQFF. The CDR3 coding sequence is TGTGCCAGCAGTCACATCTCTGGGGGCAATGAGCAGTTCTTC.

The CDR3 protein is CASSLTGLQETQYF. CDR3 in DNA: TGTGCCAGCAGCCTGACAGGGCTCCAAGAGACCCAGTACTTC. The chain recombines TRBV27 with TRBJ2-5; 7 nucleotides line up with TRBD1. The CDR3 totals 14 residues. Per the germline V gene, CDR1 is MNHEY and CDR2 is SMNVEV (reference sequence). J gave up 1 base and V 6 bases, and 5 bases lay outside the gene matches.

This clone is a singleton in its sample. The chain carries TRBV9 and TRBJ2-7, with 9 bases aligning to TRBD2. Germline V gene sequence: CDR1 SGDLS, CDR2 YYNGEE. This CDR3 is 15 amino acids long. Trimming cost V 3 bases and J 8 bases; bases outside gene matches: 12. CDR3 in DNA: TGTGCCAGCAGCGCGACTAGCGGAAGGGGGCTCAAGCAGTACTTC. Residues: CASSATSGRGLKQYF.

This clone appeared a single time. This chain links TRBV5-4 with TRBJ1-4; 9 nucleotides agree with TRBD1. Unmatched junction bases numbered 5, after V lost 1 base and J lost 7 bases. The germline V gene has CDR1 SGHNT and CDR2 YYREEE (reference sequence). This CDR3 is 15 amino acids long. The CDR3 spells CASSLKGQGFEKLFF. Written as DNA, the CDR3 is TGTGCCAGCAGCTTGAAAGGACAGGGGTTTGAAAAACTGTTTTTT. The entire variable domain, with the rest obtained from reference TRBV5-4 and TRBJ1-4, is as follows: ETGVTQSPTHLIKTRGQQVTLRCSSQSGHNTVSWYQQALGQGPQFIFQYYREEENGRGNFPPRFSGLQFPNYSSELNVNALELDDSALYLCASSLKGQGFEKLFFGSGTQLSVL.

V is TRBV5-5 and J is TRBJ2-7; 9 bases map to TRBD2. This CDR3 is 16 amino acids long. Per germline, CDR1 SGHKS and CDR2 YYEKEE (reference sequence). V was clipped by 2 bases and J by 4 bases; unmatched bases: 10. The CDR3 region is CASSFGASGMGYEQYF. CDR3 nucleotides: TGTGCCAGCAGCTTTGGGGCTAGCGGGATGGGGTACGAGCAGTACTTC. Looking up the rest from reference TRBV5-5 and TRBJ2-7 gives the full variable domain: DAGVTQSPTHLIKTRGQQVTLRCSPISGHKSVSWYQQVLGQGPQFIFQYYEKEERGRGNFPDRFSARQFPNYSSELNVNALLLGDSALYLCASSFGASGMGYEQYFGPGTRLTVT.

This chain connects TRBV10-1 to TRBJ2-4, with D possibly TRBD2 on 6 matching bases. This CDR3 has 14 amino acids. V lost 0 bases to trimming and J lost 7 bases, with 10 bases between them. Germline V gene data show CDR1 as WNHNN and CDR2 as SYGVQD (reference sequence). In DNA form, the CDR3 reads TGCGCCAGCAGTGAGTCGACTAGAGGGAACATTCAGTACTTC. This sequence encodes CASSESTRGNIQYF.

This chain uses TRBV29-1 with TRBJ2-3; either TRBD1 or TRBD2 may fit D (5 bases each). The CDR3 spans 15 residues. V lost 0 bases to trimming and J lost 2 bases, with 12 bases between them. Germline CDR1 is SQVTM and CDR2 is ANQGSEA. The CDR3 protein is CSVEDPGPSTDTQYF. The CDR3 DNA follows: TGCAGCGTTGAAGATCCGGGACCATCCACAGATACGCAGTATTTT.

CDR3 sequence (DNA): TGTGCCAGCAGCCGGCGACTAGCGGGGTCTTACAATGAGCAGTTCTTC. Protein sequence: CASSRRLAGSYNEQFF. V usage is TRBV7-8 and J usage is TRBJ2-1; 11 bases are a match to TRBD2. CDR1 and CDR2 from the germline V gene are SGHVS and FQNEAQ. With V trimmed by 5 bases and J by 4 bases, 7 bases remained unmatched. This CDR3 region has 16 residues.

The chain uses TRBV6-5 and TRBJ2-7; 7 nucleotides agree with TRBD1. V gave up 6 bases and J gave up 3 bases; unmatched junction bases: 8. Germline V gene data show CDR1 as MNHEY and CDR2 as SVGAGI. This CDR3 comprises 14 residues. The CDR3 coding sequence is TGTGCCAGCAGCCCACAGGGGTGGTACTACGAGCAGTACTTC. Amino acid sequence: CASSPQGWYYEQYF.

The chain couples TRBV5-4 to TRBJ2-5; no firm D call. The CDR3 runs to 16 residues. Germline V gene lookup returns CDR1 SGHNT and CDR2 YYREEE (reference sequence). V lost 7 bases, J lost 1 base, and 20 bases lay in between. The CDR3 bases are TGTGCCAGCGGACCGGGCCTCATATCAAGCCAAGAGACCCAGTACTTC. This gives the protein CASGPGLISSQETQYF.

The chain uses TRBV5-5 and TRBJ1-5, with D possibly matching TRBD1 (6 bases). Trimming pared 3 bases from V and 0 bases from J, leaving 10 bases between. CDR3 length: 15 amino acids. The germline V gene has CDR1 SGHKS and CDR2 YYEKEE (reference sequence). The CDR3 is CASSSGAYSNQPQHF. CDR3 DNA: TGTGCCAGCAGCTCAGGGGCCTATAGCAATCAGCCCCAGCATTTT.

The rearrangement uses TRBV28 and TRBJ1-6; D remains unclear. Trimming left V 4 bases short and J 7 bases short, with 5 bases between. Germline V lookup: CDR1 MDHEN, CDR2 SYDVKM. The CDR3 has 12 residues. The CDR3 nucleotides read TGTGCCAGCAGTTCACAAAATTCACCCCTCCACTTT. It translates to CASSSQNSPLHF.

The J gene is TRBJ1-6, the V gene TRBV6-5; D remains ambiguous. The CDR3 loop spans 13 amino acids. V was cut by 4 bases and J by 10 bases, with 11 bases left in between. Germline CDR1 MNHEY, CDR2 SVGAGI. The CDR3 DNA sequence: TGTGCCAGCAGTTCCGAAGGGAAATCACCCCTCCACTTT. Protein: CASSSEGKSPLHF.

V is TRBV6-6 and J is TRBJ1-4, with 7 bases aligning to TRBD1. CDR1 is MNHNY, CDR2 SVGAGI, per germline (reference sequence). V lost 0 bases and J lost 7; bases outside the gene matches: 2. The CDR3 is 14 residues long. CDR3 in amino acids: CASSYSTGSEKLFF. The DNA of the CDR3 is TGTGCCAGCAGTTACTCGACAGGGTCTGAAAAACTGTTTTTT.

This CDR3 is CASSTQGQAFTDTQYF. For the CDR3, the DNA is TGTGCCAGCAGCACCCAAGGACAGGCCTTCACGGATACGCAGTATTTT. The chain joins TRBV28 to TRBJ2-3; TRBD1 matches 7 bases. Germline CDR1 reads MDHEN; CDR2 reads SYDVKM. The CDR3 is 16 amino acids. Losses at the gene ends were 6 bases for V and 6 bases for J; bases not matched to a gene: 15.

V is TRBV5-4 and J is TRBJ1-3; D is unresolved. The CDR3 has 14 residues. Germline V CDR1 and CDR2: SGHNT, YYREEE (reference sequence). Deletions cut 0 bases from V and 2 bases from J, with 6 bases between. As DNA, the CDR3 is TGTGCCAGCAGCTTGGTGGGGACTGGAAACACCATATATTTT. This encodes CASSLVGTGNTIYF. Variable domain in full (rest from reference TRBV5-4 and TRBJ1-3): ETGVTQSPTHLIKTRGQQVTLRCSSQSGHNTVSWYQQALGQGPQFIFQYYREEENGRGNFPPRFSGLQFPNYSSELNVNALELDDSALYLCASSLVGTGNTIYFGEGSWLTVV.

This clone showed up just once. V and J are TRBV5-6 and TRBJ1-1, with a possible D match to TRBD1 (6 bases). The CDR3 totals 15 residues. Germline lookup yields CDR1 SGHDT and CDR2 YYEEEE. V lost 3 bases and J 9 bases, leaving 21 bases between the germline ends. The CDR3 DNA is TGTGCCAGCAGCTCTTTCGGGGGCGCGGACATCAAAGCTTTCTTT. It codes for CASSSFGGADIKAFF.

The chain combines TRBV28 with TRBJ1-1, with 8 bases lining up with TRBD1. Germline CDR1 MDHEN, CDR2 SYDVKM. The V segment lost 7 bases and the J segment 1 base; nucleotides outside the gene matches: 11. The CDR3 sequence is 16 residues long. In nucleotides, the CDR3 is TGTGCCAGCAACTACCGGACAGGGTCCTCGAACACTGAAGCTTTCTTT. It yields the protein CASNYRTGSSNTEAFF.